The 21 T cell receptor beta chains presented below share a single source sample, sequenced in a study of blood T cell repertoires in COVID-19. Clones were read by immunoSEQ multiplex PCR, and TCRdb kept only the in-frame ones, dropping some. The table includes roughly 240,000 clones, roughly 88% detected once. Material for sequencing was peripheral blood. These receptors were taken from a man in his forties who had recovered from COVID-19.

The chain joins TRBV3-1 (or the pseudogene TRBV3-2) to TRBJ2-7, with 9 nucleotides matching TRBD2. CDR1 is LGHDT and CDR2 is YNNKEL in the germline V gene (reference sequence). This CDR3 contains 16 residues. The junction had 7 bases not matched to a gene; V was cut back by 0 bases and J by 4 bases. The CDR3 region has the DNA TGTGCCAGCAGCCAAGATCTAGCTAGCGGGATATACGAGCAGTACTTC. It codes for CASSQDLASGIYEQYF.

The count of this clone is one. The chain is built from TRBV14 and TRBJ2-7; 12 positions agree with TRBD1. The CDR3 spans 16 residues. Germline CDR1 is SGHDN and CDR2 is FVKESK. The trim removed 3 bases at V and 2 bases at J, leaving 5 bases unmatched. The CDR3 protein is CASSQGTGGDPYEQYF. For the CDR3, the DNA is TGTGCCAGCAGCCAGGGGACAGGGGGCGATCCCTACGAGCAGTACTTC.

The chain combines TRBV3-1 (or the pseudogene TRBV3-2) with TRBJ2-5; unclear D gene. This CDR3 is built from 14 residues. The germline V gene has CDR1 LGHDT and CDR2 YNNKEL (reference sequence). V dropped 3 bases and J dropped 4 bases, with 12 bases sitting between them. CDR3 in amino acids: CASSQPPARETQYF. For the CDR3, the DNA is TGTGCCAGCAGCCAGCCCCCAGCGAGAGAGACCCAGTACTTC.

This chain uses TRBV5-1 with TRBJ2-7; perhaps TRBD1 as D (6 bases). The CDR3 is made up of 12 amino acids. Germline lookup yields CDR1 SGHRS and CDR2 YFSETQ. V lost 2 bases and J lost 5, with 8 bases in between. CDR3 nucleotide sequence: TGCGCCAGCAGCTTCAGGGGCAACGAGCAGTACTTC. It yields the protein CASSFRGNEQYF. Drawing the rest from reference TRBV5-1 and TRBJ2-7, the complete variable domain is KAGVTQTPRYLIKTRGQQVTLSCSPISGHRSVSWYQQTPGQGLQFLFEYFSETQRNKGNFPGRFSGRQFSNSRSEMNVSTLELGDSALYLCASSFRGNEQYFGPGTRLTVT.

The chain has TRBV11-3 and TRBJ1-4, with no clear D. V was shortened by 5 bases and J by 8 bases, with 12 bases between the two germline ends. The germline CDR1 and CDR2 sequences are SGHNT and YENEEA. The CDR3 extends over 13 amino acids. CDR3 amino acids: CASSPKTGEKLFF. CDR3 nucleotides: TGTGCCAGCAGCCCTAAGACGGGGGAAAAACTGTTTTTT. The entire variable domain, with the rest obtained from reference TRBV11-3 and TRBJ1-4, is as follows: EAGVVQSPRYKIIEKKQPVAFWCNPISGHNTLYWYLQNLGQGPELLIRYENEEAVDDSQLPKDRFSAERLKGVDSTLKIQPAELGDSAVYLCASSPKTGEKLFFGSGTQLSVL.

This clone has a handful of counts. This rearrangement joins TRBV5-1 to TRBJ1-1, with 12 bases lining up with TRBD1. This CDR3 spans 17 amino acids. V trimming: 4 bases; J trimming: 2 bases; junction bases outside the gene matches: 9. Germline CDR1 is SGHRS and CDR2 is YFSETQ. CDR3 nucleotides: TGCGCCAGCAGCCCGGGACAGGGGGCTTCATTAAACACTGAAGCTTTCTTT. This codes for CASSPGQGASLNTEAFF.

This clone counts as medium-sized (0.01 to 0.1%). The CDR3 sequence: CASTGTGGWTGELFF. The CDR3 DNA reads TGTGCCAGTACGGGCACAGGGGGATGGACCGGGGAGCTGTTTTTT. The chain has TRBV19 and TRBJ2-2; 8 nucleotides align to TRBD1. J lost 5 bases, V lost 7 bases, and 9 bases had no gene match. Germline assignment: CDR1 LNHDA and CDR2 SQIVND (reference sequence). This CDR3 contains 15 residues.

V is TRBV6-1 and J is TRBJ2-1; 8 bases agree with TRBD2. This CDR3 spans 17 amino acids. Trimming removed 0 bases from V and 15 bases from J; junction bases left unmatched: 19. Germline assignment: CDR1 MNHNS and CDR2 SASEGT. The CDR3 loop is CASSEAVRLTGGPDGFF. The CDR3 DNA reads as TGTGCCAGCAGTGAAGCTGTTAGATTAACGGGAGGGCCAGATGGGTTCTTC.

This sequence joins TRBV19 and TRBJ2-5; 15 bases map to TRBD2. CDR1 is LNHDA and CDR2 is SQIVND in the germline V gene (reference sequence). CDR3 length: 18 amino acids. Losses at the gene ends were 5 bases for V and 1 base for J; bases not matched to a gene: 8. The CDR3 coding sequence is TGTGCCAGTAGTCTTCCCGGACTAGCGGGGGGGGTCCAAGAGACCCAGTACTTC. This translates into CASSLPGLAGGVQETQYF.

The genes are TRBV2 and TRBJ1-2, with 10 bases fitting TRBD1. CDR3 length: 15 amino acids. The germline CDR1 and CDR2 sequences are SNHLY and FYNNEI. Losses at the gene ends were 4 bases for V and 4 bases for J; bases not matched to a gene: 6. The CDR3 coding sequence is TGTGCCAGCAGTGCCGACAGGGGGCTCGCCTATGGCTACACCTTC. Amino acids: CASSADRGLAYGYTF.

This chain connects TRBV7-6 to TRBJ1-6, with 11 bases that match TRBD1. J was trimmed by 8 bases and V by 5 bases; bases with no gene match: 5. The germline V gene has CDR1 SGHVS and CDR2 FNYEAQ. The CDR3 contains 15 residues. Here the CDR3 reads CASSGRTGGDSPLHF. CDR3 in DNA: TGTGCCAGCAGCGGCAGGACAGGGGGCGATTCACCCCTCCACTTT.

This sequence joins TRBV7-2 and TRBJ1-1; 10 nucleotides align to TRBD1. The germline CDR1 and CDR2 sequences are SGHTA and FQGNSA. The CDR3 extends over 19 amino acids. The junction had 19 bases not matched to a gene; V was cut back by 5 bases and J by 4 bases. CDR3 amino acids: CASSPQAHRDRGYATEAFF. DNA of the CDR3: TGTGCCAGCAGCCCCCAAGCACACCGGGACAGGGGCTATGCCACTGAAGCTTTCTTT. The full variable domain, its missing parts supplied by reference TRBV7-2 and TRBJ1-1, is GAGVSQSPSNKVTEKGKDVELRCDPISGHTALYWYRQSLGQGLEFLIYFQGNSAPDKSGLPSDRFSAERTGGSVSTLTIQRTQQEDSAVYLCASSPQAHRDRGYATEAFFGQGTRLTVV.

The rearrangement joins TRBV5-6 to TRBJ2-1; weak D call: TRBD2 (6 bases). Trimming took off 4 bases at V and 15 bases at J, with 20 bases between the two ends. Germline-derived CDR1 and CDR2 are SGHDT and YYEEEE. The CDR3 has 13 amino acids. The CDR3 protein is CASSMGEAPGGFF. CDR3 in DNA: TGTGCCAGCAGCATGGGGGAGGCCCCTGGGGGGTTCTTC.

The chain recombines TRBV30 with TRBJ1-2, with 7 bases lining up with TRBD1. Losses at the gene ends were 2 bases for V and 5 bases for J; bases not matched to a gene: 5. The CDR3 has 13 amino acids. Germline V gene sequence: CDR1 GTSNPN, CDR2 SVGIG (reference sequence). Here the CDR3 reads CAWSLDRTYGYTF. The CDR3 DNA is TGTGCCTGGAGTTTGGACAGGACTTATGGCTACACCTTC.

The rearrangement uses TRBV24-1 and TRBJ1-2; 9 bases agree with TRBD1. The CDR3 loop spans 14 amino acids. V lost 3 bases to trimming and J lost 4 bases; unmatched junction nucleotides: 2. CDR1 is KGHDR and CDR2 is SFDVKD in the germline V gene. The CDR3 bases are TGTGCCACCAGTGATACGGACAGGGGCTATGGCTACACCTTC. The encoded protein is CATSDTDRGYGYTF.

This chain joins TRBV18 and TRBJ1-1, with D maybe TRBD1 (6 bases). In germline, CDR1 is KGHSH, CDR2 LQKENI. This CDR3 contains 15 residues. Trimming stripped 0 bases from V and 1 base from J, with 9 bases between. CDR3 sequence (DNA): TGTGCCAGCTCACCACCTCTAGGGGGGAACACTGAAGCTTTCTTT. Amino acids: CASSPPLGGNTEAFF.

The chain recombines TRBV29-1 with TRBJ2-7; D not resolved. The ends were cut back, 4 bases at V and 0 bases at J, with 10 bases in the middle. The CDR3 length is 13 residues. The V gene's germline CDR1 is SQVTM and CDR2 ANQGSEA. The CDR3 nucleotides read TGCAGCGTTGTGGCTAGAAACTCCTACGAGCAGTACTTC. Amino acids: CSVVARNSYEQYF.

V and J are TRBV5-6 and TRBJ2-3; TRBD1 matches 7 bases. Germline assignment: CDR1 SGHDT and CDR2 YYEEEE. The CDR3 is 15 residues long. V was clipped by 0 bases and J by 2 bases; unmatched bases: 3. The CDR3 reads CASSLVGTDTDTQYF. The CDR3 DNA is TGTGCCAGCAGCTTGGTCGGGACAGACACAGATACGCAGTATTTT.

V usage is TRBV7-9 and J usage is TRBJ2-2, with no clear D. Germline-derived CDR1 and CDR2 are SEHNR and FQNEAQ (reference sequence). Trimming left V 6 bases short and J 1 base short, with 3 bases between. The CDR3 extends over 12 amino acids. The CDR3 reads CASSLNTGELFF. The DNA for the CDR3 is TGTGCCAGCAGTCTGAACACCGGGGAGCTGTTTTTT.

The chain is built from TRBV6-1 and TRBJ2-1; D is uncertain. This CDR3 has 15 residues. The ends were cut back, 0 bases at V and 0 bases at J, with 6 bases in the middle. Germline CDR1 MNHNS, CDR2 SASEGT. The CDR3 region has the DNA TGTGCCAGCAGTGAAGCACCGAGCTCCTACAATGAGCAGTTCTTC. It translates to CASSEAPSSYNEQFF.

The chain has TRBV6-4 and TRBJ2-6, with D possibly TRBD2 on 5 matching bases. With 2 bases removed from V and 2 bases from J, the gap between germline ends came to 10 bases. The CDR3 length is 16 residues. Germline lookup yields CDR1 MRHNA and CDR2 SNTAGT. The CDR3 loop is CASSDVGVTGANVLTF. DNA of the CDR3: TGTGCCAGCAGTGACGTCGGGGTAACTGGGGCCAACGTCCTGACTTTC.